This is a list of T cell receptor beta chains from one sample in a study of blood T cells in healthy people across ages. A single record per CDR3 protein comes from TCRdb applying MiXCR to the 5' RACE reads. This table holds about 1.4 million distinct CDR3 sequences, approximately 59% found once. Material for sequencing was blood. These receptors originate from a man aged 18 to 29 in good health. Both conserved end residues are part of each CDR3. Each record gives: J gene, clone size, D gene, V gene, CDR3 DNA, CDR3 protein. The D gene is left open where the match is weak. Size values are once, few and many counts, or a class for expanded clones, and some rows have none.

J: TRBJ1-4
size: few
D: -
V: TRBV4-2
DNA: TGTGCCAGCAGCCAAGGCAGGAATGAAAAACTGTTTTTT
CDR3: CASSQGRNEKLFF

J: TRBJ1-6
size: -
D: TRBD1
V: TRBV20-1
DNA: TGCAGTGCTACAAGGGACAGGGGGAGGACCTATAATTCACCCCTCCACTTT
CDR3: CSATRDRGRTYNSPLHF

J: TRBJ2-7
size: -
D: TRBD1
V: TRBV12-3/TRBV12-4
DNA: TGTGCCACAAAGGCCTCCGGGACAGGGTTCTACGAGCAGTACTTC
CDR3: CATKASGTGFYEQYF

J: TRBJ2-7
size: -
D: -
V: TRBV30
DNA: TGTGCCTGGAGTGTGACGGAGGGCCGATACGAGCAGTACTTC
CDR3: CAWSVTEGRYEQYF

J: TRBJ2-1
size: once
D: TRBD1
V: TRBV5-6
DNA: TGTGCCAGCAGCTTCGGGACAGGTGTTTGGGAGCAGTTCTTC
CDR3: CASSFGTGVWEQFF

J: TRBJ2-7
size: -
D: -
V: TRBV12-3/TRBV12-4
DNA: TGTGCCAGCAGTTTGCTTGGCAGGGGTAGCGATGAGCAGTACTTC
CDR3: CASSLLGRGSDEQYF

J: TRBJ2-4
size: -
D: TRBD2
V: TRBV7-2
DNA: TGTGCCAGCAGCCCGAGTAGCGGGGCCAAAAACATTCAGTACTTC
CDR3: CASSPSSGAKNIQYF

J: TRBJ2-1
size: -
D: -
V: TRBV7-8
DNA: TGTGCCAGCAGCTTAGGGGGCACCGGGATCCCCAACAATGAGCAGTTCTTC
CDR3: CASSLGGTGIPNNEQFF

J: TRBJ1-2
size: few
D: -
V: TRBV6-5
DNA: TGTGCCAGCATTCCTCAGGGGTCATGGAACTATGGCTACACCTTC
CDR3: CASIPQGSWNYGYTF

J: TRBJ2-7
size: few
D: -
V: TRBV7-8
DNA: TGTGCCAGCAGACTTATGGGACGGACAGAACTCGGAGAGCAGTACTTC
CDR3: CASRLMGRTELGEQYF

J: TRBJ1-4
size: -
D: -
V: TRBV6-2/TRBV6-3
DNA: TGTGCCAGCAGTTACTTTGGTGAAAAACTGTTTTTT
CDR3: CASSYFGEKLFF

J: TRBJ2-3
size: -
D: -
V: TRBV5-1
DNA: TGCGCCAGCAGCTTAATCCAGAAAACAGATACGCAGTATTTT
CDR3: CASSLIQKTDTQYF

J: TRBJ1-4
size: -
D: -
V: TRBV7-6
DNA: TGTGCCAGCAGCTTAGACCACCCGGGAAAACTGTTTTTT
CDR3: CASSLDHPGKLFF

J: TRBJ1-1
size: -
D: -
V: TRBV6-1
DNA: TGTGCCAGCAGCCCCGATATCTGGAACACTGAAGCTTTCTTT
CDR3: CASSPDIWNTEAFF

J: TRBJ1-5
size: -
D: -
V: TRBV20-1
DNA: TGCAGTGCTAGAGATTCCAGGGCTGATCAGCCCCAGCATTTT
CDR3: CSARDSRADQPQHF

J: TRBJ2-6
size: -
D: -
V: TRBV20-1
DNA: TGCAGTGCTGGGCTTCATAGTCCTGGGGCCAACGTCCTGACTTTC
CDR3: CSAGLHSPGANVLTF

J: TRBJ2-7
size: few
D: -
V: TRBV10-1
DNA: TGCGCCAGCAGTTCAGGGGAAAGGGCCTACGAGCAGTACTTC
CDR3: CASSSGERAYEQYF

J: TRBJ2-7
size: -
D: -
V: TRBV4-3
DNA: TGCGCCAGCAGCCCCGACTGGGGGGCGTACGAGCAGTACTTC
CDR3: CASSPDWGAYEQYF

J: TRBJ2-3
size: -
D: TRBD2
V: TRBV14
DNA: TGTGCCAGCAGTCAACTAGCGGACACAGATACGCAGTATTTT
CDR3: CASSQLADTDTQYF

J: TRBJ2-4
size: few
D: -
V: TRBV7-2
DNA: TGTGCCAGCAGCGGAGGGGACGTAGCCAAAAACATTCAGTACTTC
CDR3: CASSGGDVAKNIQYF

J: TRBJ2-3
size: -
D: TRBD1
V: TRBV6-1
DNA: TGTGCCAGCAGTGAAGCCCCTTGGGATCTGGGACAGGGGCACACAGATACGCAGTATTTT
CDR3: CASSEAPWDLGQGHTDTQYF

J: TRBJ2-7
size: -
D: TRBD2
V: TRBV27
DNA: TGTGCCAGCAGGATAGCGGGAGAAGGGTCCTACGAGCAGTACTTC
CDR3: CASRIAGEGSYEQYF

J: TRBJ1-2
size: -
D: -
V: TRBV30
DNA: TGTGCCTGGATGGGGGAGAGAGCCCATGGCTACACCTTC
CDR3: CAWMGERAHGYTF

J: TRBJ2-3
size: -
D: TRBD1
V: TRBV4-1
DNA: TGCGCCAGCAGCCAAAGGGACAGGGGGCTTCCCTTGCAGTATTTT
CDR3: CASSQRDRGLPLQYF

J: TRBJ1-5
size: -
D: -
V: TRBV20-1
DNA: TGCAGTGCTAGCCGAAAAGCTACCGATAGCAATCAGCCCCAGCATTTT
CDR3: CSASRKATDSNQPQHF

J: TRBJ2-1
size: -
D: TRBD1
V: TRBV9
DNA: TGTGCCAGCAGCCCCCAAGACAGGGGCACGTTCAATGAGCAGTTCTTC
CDR3: CASSPQDRGTFNEQFF

J: TRBJ2-2
size: -
D: -
V: TRBV29-1
DNA: TGCAGCGTTGGACAGACGAACACCGGGGAGCTGTTTTTT
CDR3: CSVGQTNTGELFF

J: TRBJ2-3
size: -
D: -
V: TRBV7-2
DNA: TGTGCCAGCACCAGACCGCAGGGGGGGGCCGCAGATACGCAGTATTTT
CDR3: CASTRPQGGAADTQYF

J: TRBJ1-2
size: few
D: TRBD1
V: TRBV9
DNA: TGTGCCAGCAGCGTAGAACAGGGGCTCGGCTACACCTTC
CDR3: CASSVEQGLGYTF

J: TRBJ2-7
size: -
D: -
V: TRBV20-1
DNA: TGCAGTGCTAGCAGGGGAACGGGACCAACCTACGAGCAGTACTTC
CDR3: CSASRGTGPTYEQYF

J: TRBJ2-7
size: few
D: TRBD2
V: TRBV5-1
DNA: TGCGCCAGCAGCTCTGGACTAGGCGAGGACCAGTACTTC
CDR3: CASSSGLGEDQYF

J: TRBJ2-3
size: few
D: -
V: TRBV4-1
DNA: TGCGCCAGCAGCCAAGTTCCAGGGTCAGTCCCTACTACGCAGTATTTT
CDR3: CASSQVPGSVPTTQYF

J: TRBJ1-5
size: -
D: -
V: TRBV12-3/TRBV12-4
DNA: TGTGCCAGCAGTTTGACCTTAGAGGCCGATCAGCCCCAGCATTTT
CDR3: CASSLTLEADQPQHF

J: TRBJ2-7
size: -
D: -
V: TRBV2
DNA: TGTGCCAGCAGGGATCCTTACACCTACGAGCAGTACTTC
CDR3: CASRDPYTYEQYF

J: TRBJ1-1
size: few
D: -
V: TRBV5-6
DNA: TGTGCCAGCAGTTTGATCGGGGCAGGCACTGAAGCTTTCTTT
CDR3: CASSLIGAGTEAFF

J: TRBJ2-7
size: few
D: -
V: TRBV7-2
DNA: TGTGCCAGCAGCTCATGGGCTTTCCCCTCCTACGAGCAGTACTTC
CDR3: CASSSWAFPSYEQYF

J: TRBJ1-2
size: -
D: -
V: TRBV30
DNA: TGTGCCGGGAGTGTATGGGGGGATGGCTACACCTTC
CDR3: CAGSVWGDGYTF

J: TRBJ1-2
size: -
D: -
V: TRBV4-2
DNA: TGTGCCAGCAGCCCAACGGGACCGGCGAACTATGGCTACACCTTC
CDR3: CASSPTGPANYGYTF

J: TRBJ1-2
size: once
D: TRBD1
V: TRBV5-1
DNA: TGCGCCAGCAGCCTAGGAGGGGGCAGGGGGCGCGGAGGCTACACCTTC
CDR3: CASSLGGGRGRGGYTF

J: TRBJ1-6
size: -
D: -
V: TRBV27
DNA: TGTGCCAGCAGTTTGCCGGGGAATTCACCCCTCCACTTT
CDR3: CASSLPGNSPLHF

J: TRBJ2-1
size: -
D: TRBD1
V: TRBV12-3/TRBV12-4
DNA: TGTGCCAGCAGTTCCGGGACAGGGATTCCCTACAATGAGCAGTTCTTC
CDR3: CASSSGTGIPYNEQFF

J: TRBJ2-5
size: -
D: -
V: TRBV29-1
DNA: TGCAGCGCTGCTGCTAGTCGGGGGACCTTAGTTGAGCAGTACTTC
CDR3: CSAAASRGTLVEQYF

J: TRBJ2-2
size: -
D: -
V: TRBV25-1
DNA: TGTGCCAGCAGTGAAGTGGGGGCCACCGGGGAGCTGTTTTTT
CDR3: CASSEVGATGELFF

J: TRBJ2-1
size: few
D: TRBD1
V: TRBV11-2
DNA: TGTGCCAGCAGCAGGACCCGGACAGGTGTTCTTAATGAGCAGTTCTTC
CDR3: CASSRTRTGVLNEQFF

J: TRBJ1-1
size: few
D: -
V: TRBV10-2
DNA: TGCGCCACCGTTGAGGGACATTCGGCTTTCTTT
CDR3: CATVEGHSAFF